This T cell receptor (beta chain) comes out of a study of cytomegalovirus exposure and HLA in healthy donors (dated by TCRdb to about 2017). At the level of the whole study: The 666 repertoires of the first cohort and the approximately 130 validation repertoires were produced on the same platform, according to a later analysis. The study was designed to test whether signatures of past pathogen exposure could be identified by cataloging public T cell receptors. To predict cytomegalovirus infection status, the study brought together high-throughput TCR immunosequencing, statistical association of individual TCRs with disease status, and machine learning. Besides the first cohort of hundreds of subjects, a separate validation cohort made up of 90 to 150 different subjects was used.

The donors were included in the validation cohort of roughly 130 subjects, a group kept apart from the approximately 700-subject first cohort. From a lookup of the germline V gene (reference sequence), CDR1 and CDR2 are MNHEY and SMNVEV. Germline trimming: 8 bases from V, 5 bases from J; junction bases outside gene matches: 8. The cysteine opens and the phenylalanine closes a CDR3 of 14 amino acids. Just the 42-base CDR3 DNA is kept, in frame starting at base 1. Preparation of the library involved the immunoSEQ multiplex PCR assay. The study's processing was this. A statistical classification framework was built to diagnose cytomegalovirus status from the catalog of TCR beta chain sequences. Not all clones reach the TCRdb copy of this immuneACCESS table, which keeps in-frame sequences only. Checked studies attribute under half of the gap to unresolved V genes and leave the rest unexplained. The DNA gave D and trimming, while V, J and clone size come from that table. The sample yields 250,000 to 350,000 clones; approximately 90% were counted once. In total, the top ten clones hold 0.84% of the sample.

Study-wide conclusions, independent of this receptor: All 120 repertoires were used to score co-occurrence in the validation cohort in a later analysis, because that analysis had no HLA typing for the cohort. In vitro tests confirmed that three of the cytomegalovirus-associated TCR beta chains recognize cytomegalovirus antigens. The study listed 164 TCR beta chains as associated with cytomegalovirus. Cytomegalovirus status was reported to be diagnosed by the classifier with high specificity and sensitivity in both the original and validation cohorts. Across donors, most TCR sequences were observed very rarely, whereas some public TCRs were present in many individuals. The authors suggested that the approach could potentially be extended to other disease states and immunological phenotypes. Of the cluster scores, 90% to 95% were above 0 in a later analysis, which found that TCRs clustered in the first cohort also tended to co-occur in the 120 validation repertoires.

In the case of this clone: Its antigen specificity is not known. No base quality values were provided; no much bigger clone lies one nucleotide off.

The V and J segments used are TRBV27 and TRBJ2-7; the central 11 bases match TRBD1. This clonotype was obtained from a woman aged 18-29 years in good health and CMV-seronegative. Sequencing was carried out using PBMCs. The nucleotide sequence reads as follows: TGTGCCAGCTGCGCAAGGACAGGGGGCAACGAGCAGTACTTC. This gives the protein CASCARTGGNEQYF.